A single sample is the source of the 8 T cell receptor beta chains below, sequenced in a study of early T cells in non-severe SARS-CoV-2 infection. TCRdb passed the 5' RACE reads through MiXCR, listing each CDR3 protein once. This table holds 55,000 to 85,000 distinct CDR3 sequences, 12% found once. Sequencing input: whole blood. These receptors were taken from an adult who was a healthcare worker with PCR-confirmed SARS-CoV-2 infection or an uninfected control (not recorded which).

Many counts were recorded for this clonotype. The chain has TRBV27 and TRBJ1-1, with D perhaps TRBD1 (6 bases). The germline V gene has CDR1 MNHEY and CDR2 SMNVEV (reference sequence). The CDR3 spans 16 residues. V shed 0 bases and J shed 5 bases, with 16 bases lying between them. CDR3 sequence reads: CASSLSIGGRGTEAFF. CDR3 DNA sequence: TGTGCCAGCAGTTTATCGATAGGGGGGCGGGGAACTGAAGCTTTCTTT.

The chain employs TRBV19 and TRBJ2-5, with D possibly being TRBD1 (5 bases). The V gene lost 6 bases and the J gene lost 4 bases, with 12 bases spanning the gap. The CDR3 extends over 13 amino acids. Germline V gives CDR1 LNHDA, CDR2 SQIVND (reference sequence). This CDR3 is CASRSSGRETQYF. DNA for the CDR3: TGTGCCAGTAGATCGTCAGGGCGAGAGACCCAGTACTTC.

This clonotype has a handful of counts. The rearrangement links TRBV6-1 to TRBJ2-3; D is ambiguous. The germline V and J ends were trimmed by 8 bases and 2 bases, with 20 bases remaining between them. This CDR3 is built from 16 residues. From germline, CDR1 is MNHNS and CDR2 SASEGT. The CDR3 DNA is TGTGCCAGCTCTGGGATCGTTGGTATCGACACAGATACGCAGTATTTT. Protein: CASSGIVGIDTDTQYF.

This clonotype has a count of ten or more. In DNA, the CDR3 is TGTGCCAGCAGCCAAGACAATGCGAACAATGAGCAGTTCTTC. Translation: CASSQDNANNEQFF. V and J are TRBV14 and TRBJ2-1; no firm D call. V gave up 0 bases and J gave up 5 bases, with 8 bases separating them. The length of the CDR3 is 14 residues. CDR1 and CDR2 from the germline V gene are SGHDN and FVKESK.

The chain uses TRBV5-6 and TRBJ2-1; TRBD1 matches 8 bases. From germline, CDR1 is SGHDT and CDR2 YYEEEE. CDR3 length equals 14 residues. Germline trimming cut 7 bases from V and 4 bases from J; bases unmatched to any gene: 7. CDR3 sequence reads: CASDTRQGYNEQFF. The CDR3 DNA sequence: TGTGCCAGCGATACCAGACAGGGGTACAATGAGCAGTTCTTC.

This clonotype was observed a handful of times. The chain is built from TRBV6-2 or TRBV6-3 and TRBJ1-4, with a possible D match to TRBD1 (5 bases). Germline V gives CDR1 MNHEY, CDR2 SVGEGT. V was cut by 0 bases and J by 3 bases, with 17 bases left in between. The CDR3 is 18 residues long. The chain's CDR3 is CASSYSKSGGTSNEKLFF. The CDR3 DNA is TGTGCCAGCAGTTACTCGAAAAGCGGAGGGACGTCTAATGAAAAACTGTTTTTT.

The table lists this clonotype with a few counts. The chain couples TRBV29-1 to TRBJ1-5; D is perhaps TRBD1 (5 bases). Germline V gives CDR1 SQVTM, CDR2 ANQGSEA. The germline V and J ends were trimmed by 3 bases and 5 bases, with 11 bases remaining between them. This CDR3 contains 13 residues. The CDR3, as DNA: TGCAGCGTTGAGGAGCAGGGCGATCAGCCCCAGCATTTT. This translates into CSVEEQGDQPQHF.

This clonotype has a handful of counts. Here the CDR3 DNA reads TGTGCCAGCAGCTTGGGGGGCTTTGAAGCTTTCTTT. It encodes CASSLGGFEAFF. The chain joins TRBV5-6 to TRBJ1-1, with a weak D call TRBD1 (5 bases). Germline CDR1 and CDR2: SGHDT and YYEEEE. The V and J ends lost 0 bases and 7 bases respectively, with 7 bases between them. The CDR3 is 12 residues long.